This T cell receptor beta chain was sequenced in a study of shared clonotypes between healthy human individuals. Study in general: Each donor's CD8 memory used one plate, CD8 naive two, each CD4 subset three. Regarding the study as a whole: Clonotype sharing among donors was expected to depend on sequencing depth.

To note about this clone: The antigen is undetermined.

The CDR3 extends over 15 amino acids. The germline V gene encodes CDR1 SNHLY and CDR2 FYNNEI. Between the trimmed V and J ends, which lost 3 bases and 6 bases, there was a span of 15 bases. The protocol was immunoSEQ multiplex PCR, while the TCRdb copy is restricted to in-frame clones and leaves out a portion. This table has about 2.3 million clones, just over 90% appearing once. Sequencing input: naive CD4+ T cells from PBMCs. Stated subset: CD45RA+ positively selected. This receptor was obtained from a man aged 18 to 30 in good health. Some clones in this sample may be carry-over from other donors' samples. J is TRBJ1-5 and V is TRBV2; D might be TRBD1 (6 bases). The DNA of the CDR3 is TGTGCCAGCAGTGAGAGGCAGGGGTTGGGTCAGCCCCAGCATTTT. Amino acids: CASSERQGLGQPQHF.